This T cell receptor (beta chain) was identified in a study of response to subunit inactivated influenza vaccine. V lost 1 base to trimming and J lost 7 bases; unmatched junction nucleotides: 7. Per germline, CDR1 DFQATT and CDR2 SNEGSKA (reference sequence). The CDR3 contains 16 residues. Via MiXCR, TCRdb re-called the RT-PCR reads, giving one row per CDR3 protein. The profile shows 400,000 to 650,000 distinct CDR3 sequences, around 7.9% of them singletons. Turning to this clonotype: The final CDR3 position lacks the conserved phenylalanine or tryptophan, pointing to a likely read error.

The sequence was obtained from a man aged 45 to 75 who received an inactivated influenza vaccine. Specimen: PBMCs from blood, collected about 23 months after vaccination. The chain employs TRBV20-1 and TRBJ2-1; 13 nucleotides match TRBD2. The CDR3 DNA reads as TGCAGTGCTAGAGGAGGACTAGCGGGAGTCTTTAATGAGCAGTTCTCC. Translating it yields CSARGGLAGVFNEQFS.